A selection of T cell receptor beta chains follows, all from one sample in a study of response to subunit inactivated influenza vaccine. TCRdb reprocessed the RT-PCR reads with MiXCR, giving one entry per CDR3 protein. This table holds fewer than 600,000 distinct CDR3 sequences, 7.2% found once. This specimen was PBMCs from blood, taken around 25 months after vaccination. Source of these receptors: a man in his fifties or sixties who received an inactivated influenza vaccine. CDR3s include the opening cysteine and the closing phenylalanine or tryptophan. The D gene is left open where the match is weak. Size values are once, few and many counts, or a class for expanded clones, and some rows have none.

j_call d_call v_call clone_size cdr3_aa cdr3_nt
TRBJ2-5 NA TRBV4-1 NA CASSQVQGVLETQYF TGCGCCAGCAGCCAAGTTCAGGGTGTCTTAGAGACCCAGTACTTC
TRBJ1-5 TRBD1 TRBV20-1 NA CSALDRVDQPQHF TGCAGTGCTTTGGACAGGGTGGATCAGCCCCAGCATTTT
TRBJ2-7 TRBD2 TRBV20-1 NA CSAGKTSGYEQYF TGCAGTGCTGGGAAGACTAGCGGATACGAGCAGTACTTC
TRBJ2-5 TRBD2 TRBV15 many CATSRDTPSGRIQETQYF TGTGCCACCAGCAGAGATACCCCAAGCGGGAGGATACAAGAGACCCAGTACTTC
TRBJ2-3 TRBD2 TRBV9 NA CASSPGGLVSTDTQYF TGTGCCAGCAGCCCGGGGGGACTAGTGAGCACAGATACGCAGTATTTT
TRBJ1-1 NA TRBV12-3/TRBV12-4 many CASSPRGHPGTEAFF TGTGCCAGCAGTCCTCGGGGCCACCCGGGCACTGAAGCTTTCTTT
TRBJ1-2 NA TRBV6-5 many CASSSQARGYTF TGTGCCAGCAGTTCACAGGCTCGGGGCTACACCTTC
TRBJ2-7 NA TRBV5-5 many CASSLGPIRGPSYEQYF TGTGCCAGCAGCTTGGGCCCAATCAGGGGTCCCTCCTACGAGCAGTACTTC
TRBJ2-1 TRBD2 TRBV4-1 NA CASSLGTSGDNEQFF TGCGCCAGCAGCCTCGGGACTAGCGGTGACAATGAGCAGTTCTTC
TRBJ2-3 NA TRBV7-2 many CASSFATDTQYF TGTGCCAGCAGTTTTGCCACAGATACGCAGTATTTT
TRBJ2-5 TRBD1 TRBV7-8 many CASSPRRVRGFETQYF TGTGCCAGCAGCCCCCGTCGGGTCAGGGGGTTCGAGACCCAGTACTTC
TRBJ1-5 NA TRBV20-1 many CSETSGAGRRQPQHF TGCAGTGAAACTTCAGGGGCTGGGAGGCGGCAGCCCCAGCATTTT
TRBJ1-2 TRBD1 TRBV7-8 NA CASSKRTGGGYTF TGTGCCAGCAGCAAAAGGACAGGGGGAGGCTACACCTTC
TRBJ2-1 NA TRBV5-5 many CASSQPAGRNEQFF TGTGCCAGCAGCCAGCCGGCGGGGCGCAATGAGCAGTTCTTC
TRBJ2-7 TRBD1 TRBV28 few CASNPTGGYEQYF TGTGCCAGCAACCCGACAGGGGGCTACGAGCAGTACTTC
TRBJ2-1 TRBD2 TRBV5-1 NA CASSLGLAGGHNEQFF TGCGCCAGCAGCTTGGGACTAGCGGGAGGGCACAATGAGCAGTTCTTC
TRBJ2-3 NA TRBV20-1 many CSARDDGMSTDTQYF TGCAGTGCTAGAGATGACGGAATGAGCACAGATACGCAGTATTTT
TRBJ2-5 TRBD1 TRBV7-6 few CASSFTGGYQETQYF TGTGCCAGCAGCTTTACAGGGGGCTACCAAGAGACCCAGTACTTC
TRBJ1-4 NA TRBV5-1 NA CASSRIQGATNEKLFF TGCGCCAGCAGCCGAATCCAGGGAGCAACTAATGAAAAACTGTTTTTT
TRBJ2-1 NA TRBV20-1 many CSARDPLAAMEFF TGCAGTGCTAGAGACCCCTTAGCAGCCATGGAGTTCTTC
TRBJ2-3 NA TRBV4-2 NA CASSLFISTDTQYF TGTGCCAGCAGCTTGTTTATTTCCACAGATACGCAGTATTTT
TRBJ2-5 TRBD2 TRBV7-3 NA CASSLTGRLAETQYF TGTGCCAGCAGCTTAACAGGGCGACTAGCAGAGACCCAGTACTTC
TRBJ1-2 NA TRBV15 NA CATSGDRTYGYTF TGTGCCACCAGCGGTGACAGAACCTATGGCTACACCTTC
TRBJ2-7 NA TRBV29-1 many CSVVGRPGEQYF TGCAGCGTTGTCGGCCGGCCTGGGGAGCAGTACTTC
TRBJ1-5 NA TRBV28 few CASSLGRGMQPQHF TGTGCCAGCAGTTTAGGGAGGGGTATGCAGCCCCAGCATTTT
TRBJ2-7 NA TRBV5-1 NA CASSLYGEQQYF TGCGCCAGCAGCTTATACGGGGAGCAGCAGTACTTC
TRBJ2-7 TRBD1 TRBV10-3 NA CAISGTGGSASEQYF TGTGCCATCAGTGGGACAGGGGGCAGCGCCTCCGAGCAGTACTTC
TRBJ2-7 TRBD1 TRBV20-1 NA CSARRTGGYEQYF TGCAGTGCTAGACGGACAGGGGGCTACGAGCAGTACTTC
TRBJ2-5 NA TRBV7-2 NA CASSPQVGHQETQYF TGTGCCAGCAGCCCACAGGTGGGGCACCAAGAGACCCAGTACTTC
TRBJ2-2 NA TRBV20-1 few CSARAPTGELFF TGCAGTGCCCGCGCCCCCACCGGGGAGCTGTTTTTT
TRBJ2-6 NA TRBV21-1 NA CASTQPRRGLYSGANVLTF TGTGCCAGCACCCAACCCCGTCGGGGGTTATACTCTGGGGCCAACGTCCTGACTTTC
TRBJ2-3 NA TRBV7-2 NA CASSHQTLEQYF TGTGCCAGCAGCCACCAAACATTGGAGCAGTATTTT
TRBJ1-1 TRBD1 TRBV20-1 few CSAVAAGTGKGTEAFF TGCAGTGCCGTAGCGGCCGGGACAGGGAAGGGCACTGAAGCTTTCTTT
TRBJ1-2 NA TRBV6-5 many CASSYSNLVGYTF TGTGCCAGCAGTTACTCGAACCTGGTTGGCTACACCTTC
TRBJ2-3 TRBD2 TRBV9 NA CASSVATGTSDADTQYF TGTGCCAGCAGCGTAGCGACCGGGACTAGCGACGCAGATACGCAGTATTTT
TRBJ2-1 NA TRBV11-2 many CASSVNRGGYNEQFF TGTGCCAGCAGCGTGAACAGGGGAGGCTACAATGAGCAGTTCTTC
TRBJ2-7 TRBD2 TRBV11-2 few CASSTSGRANEQYF TGTGCCAGCAGCACCAGCGGGAGGGCTAACGAGCAGTACTTC
TRBJ1-2 NA TRBV4-1 few CASSPVGSPIYGYTF TGCGCCAGCAGCCCCGTTGGTAGTCCGATCTATGGCTACACCTTC
TRBJ2-4 NA TRBV30 NA CAWSVRGNKNIQYF TGTGCCTGGAGTGTACGCGGAAACAAAAACATTCAGTACTTC
TRBJ2-3 TRBD1 TRBV10-3 NA CAISESQGAKTQYF TGTGCCATCAGTGAATCACAGGGGGCGAAGACGCAGTATTTT
TRBJ1-5 NA TRBV20-1 NA CSARAGEWNQPQHF TGCAGTGCTAGAGCCGGGGAATGGAATCAGCCCCAGCATTTT
TRBJ2-5 TRBD2 TRBV20-1 few CSAHDRTSGVKTQYF TGCAGTGCCCACGACAGAACTAGCGGGGTAAAGACCCAGTACTTC
TRBJ1-6 TRBD1 TRBV20-1 few CSAPDRGLRSPLHF TGCAGTGCTCCAGACAGGGGGCTACGGTCACCCCTCCACTTT
TRBJ1-6 NA TRBV5-5 many CASSFWGLGNSPLHF TGTGCCAGCAGCTTTTGGGGTTTAGGAAATTCACCCCTCCACTTT
TRBJ1-1 NA TRBV30 few CAWSVHEGAEAFF TGTGCCTGGAGTGTACACGAGGGGGCTGAAGCTTTCTTT
TRBJ2-7 NA TRBV7-2 few CASRPGQFYEQYF TGTGCCAGCAGACCAGGACAGTTCTACGAGCAGTACTTC
TRBJ2-7 TRBD1 TRBV6-1 few CASIPDRVRIYEQYF TGTGCCAGCATCCCAGACAGGGTTAGGATCTACGAGCAGTACTTC
TRBJ2-5 TRBD1 TRBV12-3/TRBV12-4 few CASSPWGQLETQYF TGTGCCAGCAGTCCGTGGGGACAGTTAGAGACCCAGTACTTC
TRBJ2-7 NA TRBV6-5 NA CASSYGPQHSYEQYF TGTGCCAGCAGTTACGGGCCGCAACACTCCTACGAGCAGTACTTC
TRBJ2-1 NA TRBV7-9 few CASSSKGPYNEQFF TGTGCCAGCAGCTCGAAGGGACCCTACAATGAGCAGTTCTTC
TRBJ1-1 NA TRBV5-6 NA CASSLLSSRVRVSNTEAFF TGTGCCAGCAGCTTGTTAAGTAGTCGGGTTCGAGTTTCGAACACTGAAGCTTTCTTT
TRBJ2-3 NA TRBV10-3 few CAISEGGRTDTQYF TGTGCCATCAGTGAAGGGGGTCGCACAGATACGCAGTATTTT
TRBJ2-3 TRBD2 TRBV5-1 NA CASSWASGPTDTQYF TGCGCCAGCAGCTGGGCTAGCGGGCCCACAGATACGCAGTATTTT
TRBJ1-3 NA TRBV5-6 few CASSSPRVSGNTIYF TGTGCCAGCAGCTCCCCGAGGGTCTCTGGAAACACCATATATTTT